The 12 T cell receptor beta chains below were found in one sample sequenced in a study of beta chain features in type 1 diabetes. Study-wide points: A moderate, significant TCRB CDR3 shortening appeared in type 1 diabetes across four CD4+ subsets.

Sequenced material consisted of expressed TCRB transcripts (all of the isolated RNA was reverse transcribed). TCRdb's table, derived via immunoSEQ multiplex PCR, lists solely in-frame clones and lacks some. The sample includes about 340,000 clones, roughly 13% of them seen just once. Their recognized antigens are unknown. The sample taken for sequencing was naive CD4+ T cells from blood. Every receptor here comes from a woman aged 18-29 years with type 1 diabetes.

In its sample, this clone was seen a few times. The chain recombines TRBV28 with TRBJ2-2; D gene ambiguous. There are 14 residues in the CDR3. Germline CDR1 is MDHEN and CDR2 is SYDVKM. V lost 5 bases and J lost 3, with 10 bases in between. CDR3 DNA: TGTGCCAGCAGTATTGAGCGCCACACCGGGGAGCTGTTTTTT. Translating gives CASSIERHTGELFF.

The chain couples TRBV7-8 to TRBJ1-2; D uncertain. The CDR3 extends over 15 amino acids. Trimming removed 7 bases at V and 1 base at J, with 16 bases between. Germline assignment: CDR1 SGHVS and CDR2 FQNEAQ. DNA for the CDR3: TGTGCCAGCACGGTGGGGAGCTCGGGTAACTATGGCTACACCTTC. This translates into CASTVGSSGNYGYTF. The full variable domain, rest sourced from reference TRBV7-8 and TRBJ1-2, is GAGVSQSPRYKVAKRGQDVALRCDPISGHVSLFWYQQALGQGPEFLTYFQNEAQLDKSGLPSDRFFAERPEGSVSTLKIQRTQQEDSAVYLCASTVGSSGNYGYTFGSGTRLTVV.

This clone was seen only a few times. This rearrangement joins TRBV30 to TRBJ1-5; D possibly corresponds to TRBD1 (5 bases). This CDR3 contains 14 residues. CDR1 and CDR2 (germline): GTSNPN, SVGIG (reference sequence). V dropped 7 bases and J dropped 2 bases, with 15 bases sitting between them. This CDR3 is CAYTTDLGNQPQHF. DNA for the CDR3: TGTGCCTACACGACAGATTTAGGCAATCAGCCCCAGCATTTT.

This chain joins TRBV28 and TRBJ2-1; 9 bases line up with TRBD1. The CDR3 consists of 15 residues. The germline gives CDR1 MDHEN, CDR2 SYDVKM. The ends lost 7 bases at V and 4 bases at J; junction bases unmatched: 8. The CDR3 DNA reads TGTGCCAGCACGTCCTACAGGGGGCTGTACAATGAGCAGTTCTTC. Its translation: CASTSYRGLYNEQFF.

In its sample, this clone was seen a few times. The chain is built from TRBV13 and TRBJ2-7; the match to TRBD2 covers 10 bases. Trimming took 5 bases from V and 2 from J; bases not matched to a gene: 6. CDR1 and CDR2 from the germline V gene are PRHDT and FYEKMQ (reference sequence). The CDR3 loop spans 15 amino acids. The CDR3, as DNA: TGTGCCAGCAGCCCTCTAGCGGGAGACGCCTACGAGCAGTACTTC. This codes for CASSPLAGDAYEQYF. The full variable domain, completed using reference TRBV13 and TRBJ2-7, is AAGVIQSPRHLIKEKRETATLKCYPIPRHDTVYWYQQGPGQDPQFLISFYEKMQSDKGSIPDRFSAQQFSDYHSELNMSSLELGDSALYFCASSPLAGDAYEQYFGPGTRLTVT.

This clone was observed a handful of times. The rearrangement joins TRBV25-1 to TRBJ1-5; maybe TRBD1 (5 bases). Trimming shortened V by 7 bases and J by 2 bases, and 15 bases separated the two germline ends. Germline loops: CDR1 MGHDK, CDR2 SYGVNS. This CDR3 is built from 15 residues. The CDR3 bases are TGTGCCAGCAACCCCGGCGGGGCGGGCAATCAGCCCCAGCATTTT. Protein: CASNPGGAGNQPQHF.

This chain connects TRBV10-3 to TRBJ2-5; D may be TRBD1 (6 bases). Trimming shortened V by 8 bases and J by 0 bases, and 7 bases separated the two germline ends. CDR1 and CDR2 from the germline V gene are ENHRY and SYGVKD. The CDR3 has 12 residues. The CDR3 here is CAIGQNQETQYF. The CDR3, as DNA: TGTGCCATCGGACAGAACCAAGAGACCCAGTACTTC.

This clone showed up just a few times. This sequence joins TRBV28 and TRBJ2-3, with 10 nucleotides matching TRBD2. The germline V gene has CDR1 MDHEN and CDR2 SYDVKM. The CDR3 extends over 14 amino acids. Trimming took 2 bases from V and 6 from J; bases not matched to a gene: 2. The CDR3 region is CASSLASGSDTQYF. CDR3 DNA: TGTGCCAGCAGTTTAGCTAGCGGGAGTGATACGCAGTATTTT.

The V call is TRBV4-3, the J call TRBJ1-3, with 7 nucleotides matching TRBD1. The CDR3 contains 16 residues. Germline assignment: CDR1 LGHNA and CDR2 YSLEER. V was clipped by 0 bases and J by 0 bases; unmatched bases: 2. The chain's CDR3 is CASSQEGQDSGNTIYF. The CDR3 DNA follows: TGCGCCAGCAGCCAAGAAGGACAGGACTCTGGAAACACCATATATTTT.

This clone was seen a few times. Other nucleotide sequences in the sample specify the same CDR3. V gene TRBV5-1 combines with J gene TRBJ2-3, with D hard to call. Germline CDR1 is SGHRS and CDR2 is YFSETQ. Trimming pared 0 bases from V and 5 bases from J, leaving 4 bases between. This CDR3 comprises 12 residues. This CDR3 reads CASSLGGDTQYF. DNA for the CDR3: TGCGCCAGCAGCTTGGGAGGAGATACGCAGTATTTT. Based on the CDR3 plus reference TRBV5-1 and TRBJ2-3, the full variable domain is KAGVTQTPRYLIKTRGQQVTLSCSPISGHRSVSWYQQTPGQGLQFLFEYFSETQRNKGNFPGRFSGRQFSNSRSEMNVSTLELGDSALYLCASSLGGDTQYFGPGTRLTVL.

The gene calls are TRBV5-1 and TRBJ2-3, with 10 bases fitting TRBD2. The germline CDR1 and CDR2 sequences are SGHRS and YFSETQ. With 4 bases clipped from V and 7 bases from J, the junction kept 3 bases outside the gene matches. This CDR3 region has 13 residues. The CDR3 region is CASSPSGRYTQYF. The DNA of the CDR3 is TGCGCCAGCAGCCCTAGCGGGAGATATACGCAGTATTTT.

This clone has just a few counts. The chain joins TRBV28 to TRBJ1-2; D uncertain. The CDR3 runs to 13 residues. From germline, CDR1 is MDHEN and CDR2 SYDVKM. V was trimmed by 7 bases and J by 8 bases, leaving 17 bases between them. This chain's CDR3 is CASTPSEVGGYTF. The CDR3 coding sequence is TGTGCCAGCACCCCTTCGGAGGTCGGCGGCTACACCTTC.